This TCR beta chain was identified during a study of blood T cell repertoires in COVID-19. Background on the study: Italy, Spain and the United States were the sources of the convalescent and acute COVID-19 samples. PBMCs, B-cell-depleted T cells, or T cells provided the cDNA or gDNA that made up the material.

Original data processing: Amplification of reference gene primers provided the estimated nucleated cell counts. Sequenced by immunoSEQ multiplex PCR; TCRdb stores in-frame clones only, minus some. The D gene and trimming were derived from the DNA, and the V and J assignments and clone size from that table. The sample holds some 50,000 clones; 65% to 85% are singletons and the top ten take 5.5% to 7.5%. V was shortened by 2 bases and J by 2 bases, with 6 bases between the two germline ends. Germline V gene lookup returns CDR1 LNHDA and CDR2 SQIVND (reference sequence). This CDR3 contains 14 residues. This clonotype was obtained from a woman aged 80 or older with acute or convalescent COVID-19. Sequenced sample: peripheral blood. V and J are TRBV19 and TRBJ2-2; D is uncertain. The CDR3 protein is CASSISRNTGELFF. For the CDR3, the DNA is TGTGCCAGTAGTATATCCAGAAACACCGGGGAGCTGTTTTTT.